Below are 4 T cell receptor beta chains sequenced from a single sample in a study of monozygotic twins with cystic fibrosis. Profiled with immunoSEQ multiplex PCR; TCRdb holds only in-frame clones, not every one. The sample lists some 14,000 clones, more than 80% occurring once. Sequenced: blood. These receptors originate from a boy aged 10-17 years with cystic fibrosis.

This chain uses TRBV6-1 with TRBJ2-7; D tentatively reads TRBD1 or TRBD2 (7 bases each). The V end was cut by 6 bases, the J end by 2 bases, with 11 bases between. The length of the CDR3 is 13 residues. Germline assignment: CDR1 MNHNS and CDR2 SASEGT. CDR3 DNA sequence: TGTGCCAGCAGCCAGGGGGGGACCTACGAGCAGTACTTC. This encodes CASSQGGTYEQYF.

This clone was seen only a few times. The chain couples TRBV6-5 to TRBJ2-3, with D possibly matching TRBD1 (6 bases). CDR1 and CDR2 from the germline V gene are MNHEY and SVGAGI. The CDR3 totals 14 residues. V gave up 6 bases and J gave up 2 bases, with 12 bases separating them. CDR3 DNA sequence: TGTGCCAGCAGATGGACAGCGCACACAGATACGCAGTATTTT. Its protein is CASRWTAHTDTQYF.

The chain carries TRBV25-1 and TRBJ1-4; D not certain. CDR1 and CDR2 from the germline V gene are MGHDK and SYGVNS. This CDR3 comprises 14 residues. The V and J ends lost 3 bases and 8 bases respectively, with 13 bases between them. CDR3 region: CASSDQGSGEKLFF. The CDR3 DNA sequence: TGTGCCAGCAGTGATCAAGGGTCCGGGGAAAAACTGTTTTTT.

This clone was detected only once. The V gene is TRBV15, the J gene TRBJ1-4; TRBD1 matches 8 bases. With 8 bases clipped from V and 5 bases from J, the junction kept 10 bases outside the gene matches. The CDR3 loop spans 15 amino acids. The germline V gene has CDR1 LNHNV and CDR2 YYDKDF (reference sequence). The CDR3 protein is CATLPQGASNEKLFF. The CDR3 region has the DNA TGTGCCACCCTACCCCAGGGGGCTTCGAATGAAAAACTGTTTTTT.